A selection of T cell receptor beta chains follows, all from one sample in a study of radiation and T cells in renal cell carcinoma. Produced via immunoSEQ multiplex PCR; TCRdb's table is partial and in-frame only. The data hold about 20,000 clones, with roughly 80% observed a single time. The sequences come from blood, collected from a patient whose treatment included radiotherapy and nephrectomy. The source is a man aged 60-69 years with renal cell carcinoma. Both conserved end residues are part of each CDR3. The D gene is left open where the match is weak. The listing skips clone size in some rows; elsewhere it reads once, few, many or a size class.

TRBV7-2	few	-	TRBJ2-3	CASSSSTDTQYF	TGTGCCAGCAGCTCCTCCACAGATACGCAGTATTTT
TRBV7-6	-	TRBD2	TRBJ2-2	CACRSGMSGELFF	TGTGCCTGTCGCAGCGGGATGAGCGGGGAGCTGTTTTTT
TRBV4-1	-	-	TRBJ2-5	CASSQVEVQTQYF	TGCGCCAGCAGCCAAGTTGAGGTGCAGACCCAGTACTTC
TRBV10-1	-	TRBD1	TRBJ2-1	CASSKAWTGQYNEQFF	TGCGCCAGCAGTAAGGCCTGGACAGGGCAATACAATGAGCAGTTCTTC
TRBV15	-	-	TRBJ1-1	CATSRETGEAFF	TGTGCCACCAGCAGAGAAACAGGAGAAGCTTTCTTT
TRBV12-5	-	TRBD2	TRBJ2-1	CASGSPPVSSGNVYNEQFF	TGTGCTAGTGGTTCCCCCCCAGTCTCTAGCGGGAATGTGTACAATGAGCAGTTCTTC
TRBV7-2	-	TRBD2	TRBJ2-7	CASSLQPSGLEQYF	TGTGCCAGCAGCTTACAGCCTAGCGGGCTCGAGCAGTACTTC
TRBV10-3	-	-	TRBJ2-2	CAIGWGAGELFF	TGTGCCATCGGCTGGGGGGCCGGGGAGCTGTTTTTT
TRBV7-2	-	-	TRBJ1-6	CASTQSRDRNSPLHF	TGTGCCAGCACACAAAGCCGGGATCGCAATTCACCCCTCCACTTT
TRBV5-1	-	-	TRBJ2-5	CASSLVRGEVQETQYF	TGCGCCAGCAGCTTGGTCAGGGGGGAGGTTCAAGAGACCCAGTACTTC
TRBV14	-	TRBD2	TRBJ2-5	CASSAIAGEETQYF	TGTGCCAGCAGTGCAATAGCGGGAGAAGAGACCCAGTACTTC
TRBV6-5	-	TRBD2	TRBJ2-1	CASSPGTSGRVKQFF	TGTGCCAGCAGTCCTGGGACTAGCGGGAGGGTCAAGCAGTTCTTC
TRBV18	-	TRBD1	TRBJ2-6	CASSPDRAGANVLTF	TGTGCCAGCTCACCAGACAGGGCTGGGGCCAACGTCCTGACTTTC
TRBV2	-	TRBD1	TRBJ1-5	CASSRDRGVLNQPQHF	TGTGCCAGCAGCCGGGACAGGGGGGTCCTTAATCAGCCCCAGCATTTT
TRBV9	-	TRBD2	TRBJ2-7	CASSVLAEPYEQYF	TGTGCCAGCAGCGTACTAGCGGAACCCTACGAGCAGTACTTC
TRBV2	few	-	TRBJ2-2	CASSGTGRNTGELFF	TGTGCCAGCAGCGGGACGGGGAGGAACACCGGGGAGCTGTTTTTT
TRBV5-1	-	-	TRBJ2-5	CASSPGYGETQYF	TGCGCCAGCAGCCCCGGGTATGGGGAGACCCAGTACTTC
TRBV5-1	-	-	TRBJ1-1	CASSLGPAPTEAFF	TGCGCCAGCAGCTTGGGGCCAGCGCCCACTGAAGCTTTCTTT
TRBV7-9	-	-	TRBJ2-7	CASSSLAEQYF	TGTGCCAGCAGCTCCCTAGCGGAGCAGTACTTC
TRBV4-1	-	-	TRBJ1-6	CASSQVRDNINSPLHF	TGCGCCAGCAGCCAAGTGCGGGACAATATTAATTCACCCCTCCACTTT
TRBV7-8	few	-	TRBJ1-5	CASSLFNNQPQHF	TGTGCCAGCAGCTTATTTAACAATCAGCCCCAGCATTTT